Sequencing of this T cell receptor (beta chain) was carried out in a study of blood T cell repertoires in COVID-19. The CDR3 covers 13 residues. Germline CDR1 is MDHEN and CDR2 is SYDVKM. With 7 bases clipped from V and 3 bases from J, the junction kept 6 bases outside the gene matches. Libraries were prepared by immunoSEQ multiplex PCR; TCRdb keeps only in-frame clonotypes and omits some of them. Of around 200,000 clones in the sample, roughly 83% were seen once. This clone was detected once. The chain uses TRBV28 and TRBJ2-7; TRBD1 matches 7 bases. What was sequenced was PBMCs or T cells enriched from blood (not recorded which). The receptor was derived from a man aged 35-49 years with acute COVID-19. The CDR3 spells CASMLGQIYEQYF. Here the CDR3 DNA reads TGTGCCAGCATGTTGGGACAGATCTACGAGCAGTACTTC.